This T cell receptor (beta chain) was observed in a study of prognosis after radiotherapy for stage I lung cancer. General study points: After stereotactic body radiation therapy, patients with later distant metastases showed lower Shannon entropy.

Ten or more counts support this clonotype. What it recognizes is unknown. Genomic DNA yielded TCR beta CDR3, amplified by two-round multiplex PCR. Amplification in first-round PCR relied on primers specific to each TRBV and TRBJ gene. TCRdb analysed the multiplex PCR reads with MiXCR anew, one entry per CDR3 protein. Of 51,000 or so distinct CDR3 sequences in the sample, less than 45% were seen once. The specimen was PBMCs, collected before or after stereotactic body radiation therapy (not recorded which). The receptor's source is a donor older than 45 with non-small cell lung cancer.

CDR3 nucleotide sequence: TGCAGTGTGGGAAATCCCTACAATGAGCAGTTCTTC. It is translated as CSVGNPYNEQFF. The chain carries TRBV20-1 and TRBJ2-1; D is unresolved. There are 12 residues in the CDR3. V lost 7 bases to trimming and J lost 2 bases, with 9 bases between them. CDR1 and CDR2 from the germline V gene are DFQATT and SNEGSKA (reference sequence).